The TCR beta chain described here comes from a study of T cell repertoires in cytomegalovirus infection. The CDR3 spans 16 residues. Germline V gives CDR1 SEHNR, CDR2 FQNEAQ (reference sequence). Unmatched junction bases numbered 4, after V lost 3 bases and J lost 1 base. This clonotype was found many times. Each CDR3 protein is one row after TCRdb ran MiXCR on the reads. Of 85,000 to 120,000 distinct CDR3 sequences listed, 16% are singletons. The TCR comes from a human donor in good health (CMV status not recorded). Some clones in this sample may be carry-over from other donors' samples. The sequencing input was PBMCs. The gene calls are TRBV7-9 and TRBJ2-7; 12 bases line up with TRBD2. CDR3 sequence (DNA): TGTGCCAGCAGCTTGACTAGCGGGGGTCCTTCCTACGAGCAGTACTTC. Its protein product is CASSLTSGGPSYEQYF.